The next 17 T cell receptor beta chains were all read from a single sample in a study of T cell clonotyping in hematopoietic cell transplantation. TCRdb's copy holds only in-frame clones and misses some; the assay was immunoSEQ multiplex PCR. The data hold about 6,500 clones, with 95% to 97% observed a single time. Time point reported: recipient sample about 28 days before transplant, after cytoreduction. Here the sequenced sample was peripheral blood mononuclear cells, taken before stem cell transplant. Receptors were obtained from a man aged 70 or older with acute myeloid leukemia. Some clones in this sample may be carry-over from other donors' samples.

The rearrangement links TRBV5-6 to TRBJ2-7; D remains unclear. The V gene's germline CDR1 is SGHDT and CDR2 YYEEEE. V dropped 0 bases and J dropped 4 bases, with 5 bases sitting between them. This CDR3 is built from 12 residues. CDR3 DNA sequence: TGTGCCAGCAGCTTGGAGTGGTACGAGCAGTACTTC. It is translated as CASSLEWYEQYF. The full variable domain, its missing parts supplied by reference TRBV5-6 and TRBJ2-7, is DAGVTQSPTHLIKTRGQQVTLRCSPKSGHDTVSWYQQALGQGPQFIFQYYEEEERQRGNFPDRFSGHQFPNYSSELNVNALLLGDSALYLCASSLEWYEQYFGPGTRLTVT.

This sequence joins TRBV7-2 and TRBJ2-1; D may be TRBD2 (5 bases). Trimming removed 1 base at V and 9 bases at J, with 13 bases between. The CDR3 contains 14 residues. Germline CDR1 is SGHTA and CDR2 is FQGNSA. CDR3: CASSLGSSRPEQFF. The CDR3 DNA sequence: TGTGCCAGCAGCTTAGGTTCTAGCAGGCCTGAGCAGTTCTTC.

The V and J genes are TRBV29-1 and TRBJ1-2; 9 nucleotides match TRBD1. Per germline, CDR1 SQVTM and CDR2 ANQGSEA. Germline trimming cut 4 bases from V and 4 bases from J; bases unmatched to any gene: 7. The CDR3 consists of 14 residues. The CDR3 reads CSVGAGGQGYGYTF. The CDR3 DNA sequence: TGCAGCGTTGGCGCCGGGGGACAGGGCTATGGCTACACCTTC.

The V and J genes are TRBV30 and TRBJ2-7, with TRBD2 matching over 10 bases. Trimming took 2 bases from V and 6 from J; bases not matched to a gene: 7. The CDR3 contains 14 residues. CDR1 is GTSNPN and CDR2 is SVGIG in the germline V gene (reference sequence). CDR3 residues: CAWSTLGLAIEQYF. The CDR3 DNA reads as TGTGCCTGGAGTACACTGGGACTAGCGATCGAGCAGTACTTC.

The chain recombines TRBV7-8 with TRBJ1-2; D is unresolved. CDR3 size: 16 residues. Germline CDR1 SGHVS, CDR2 FQNEAQ. V shed 1 base and J shed 0 bases, with 12 bases lying between them. The CDR3 nucleotides read TGTGCCAGCAGCTTAGAGTTGGCAGTCTCTAACTATGGCTACACCTTC. Its protein product is CASSLELAVSNYGYTF.

V usage is TRBV21-1 and J usage is TRBJ2-3; the listed D gene, TRBD1, was not tested against the DNA. TRBV21-1 is a documented pseudogene. This CDR3 spans 14 amino acids. Here the CDR3 DNA reads TGTGCCAGCAGCGTCCGGGACGGGACATATACGCAGTATTTT. Translated, it gives CASSVRDGTYTQYF.

This clone has only one observation. The genes are TRBV9 and TRBJ2-7, with 7 bases lining up with TRBD2. The CDR3 totals 12 residues. J lost 6 bases, V lost 0 bases, and 0 bases had no gene match. The V gene's germline CDR1 is SGDLS and CDR2 YYNGEE. In DNA form, the CDR3 reads TGTGCCAGCAGCGTAGGGGGGGGCGAGCAGTACTTC. This codes for CASSVGGGEQYF.

The gene calls are TRBV30 and TRBJ1-3; weak D call: TRBD1 (5 bases). This CDR3 spans 18 amino acids. With 3 bases removed from V and 2 bases from J, the gap between germline ends came to 23 bases. Germline V gene lookup returns CDR1 GTSNPN and CDR2 SVGIG (reference sequence). The CDR3 sequence: CAWSLMADIKTAGNTIYF. For the CDR3, the DNA is TGTGCCTGGAGCCTGATGGCGGACATTAAGACCGCTGGAAACACCATATATTTT. Variable domain in full (rest from reference TRBV30 and TRBJ1-3): SQTIHQWPATLVQPVGSPLSLECTVEGTSNPNLYWYRQAAGRGLQLLFYSVGIGQISSEVPQNLSASRPQDRQFILSSKKLLLSDSGFYLCAWSLMADIKTAGNTIYFGEGSWLTVV.

The V and J genes are TRBV7-9 and TRBJ2-2; no clear D gene. Germline CDR1 and CDR2: SEHNR and FQNEAQ (reference sequence). The CDR3 is 16 residues long. With 0 bases removed from V and 0 bases from J, the gap between germline ends came to 8 bases. DNA for the CDR3: TGTGCCAGCAGCTTAGCGCGGCAGTCGAACACCGGGGAGCTGTTTTTT. It specifies CASSLARQSNTGELFF.

CDR3 DNA: TGTGCCAGCAGTGAGGGCAATCAGCCCCAGCATTTT. Translating gives CASSEGNQPQHF. The rearrangement links TRBV2 to TRBJ1-5; D is ambiguous. CDR3 length: 12 residues. Germline values: CDR1 SNHLY, CDR2 FYNNEI. Trimming took 3 bases from V and 2 from J, leaving 2 bases between them.

This clone is a singleton in its sample. This rearrangement joins TRBV30 to TRBJ1-2; possible D gene TRBD1, 5 bases. V was shortened by 0 bases and J by 2 bases, with 16 bases between the two germline ends. Per germline, CDR1 GTSNPN and CDR2 SVGIG (reference sequence). The CDR3 has 16 residues. This chain's CDR3 is CAWSVPGQSYNYGYTF. As DNA, the CDR3 is TGTGCCTGGAGTGTACCAGGGCAGTCATACAACTATGGCTACACCTTC. Full variable domain (rest looked up from reference TRBV30 and TRBJ1-2): SQTIHQWPATLVQPVGSPLSLECTVEGTSNPNLYWYRQAAGRGLQLLFYSVGIGQISSEVPQNLSASRPQDRQFILSSKKLLLSDSGFYLCAWSVPGQSYNYGYTFGSGTRLTVV.

V is TRBV6-5 and J is TRBJ2-1, with no clear D. Germline values: CDR1 MNHEY, CDR2 SVGAGI. This CDR3 region has 11 residues. The germline V and J ends were trimmed by 6 bases and 4 bases, with 4 bases remaining between them. The CDR3 nucleotides read TGTGCCAGCAGGGATTACAATGAGCAGTTCTTC. It specifies CASRDYNEQFF.

V gene TRBV7-8 combines with J gene TRBJ1-4; no definite D call. CDR1 and CDR2 (germline): SGHVS, FQNEAQ. The V gene lost 2 bases and the J gene lost 7 bases, with 11 bases spanning the gap. The CDR3 runs to 14 residues. CDR3 in amino acids: CASSLYNPPEKLFF. CDR3 nucleotides: TGTGCCAGCAGCTTATATAACCCCCCTGAAAAACTGTTTTTT.

This chain uses TRBV2 with TRBJ1-2; D possibly corresponds to TRBD1 (5 bases). This CDR3 has 13 residues. V dropped 7 bases and J dropped 8 bases, with 17 bases sitting between them. From germline, CDR1 is SNHLY and CDR2 FYNNEI. CDR3 in amino acids: CASIAGREGGYTF. As DNA, the CDR3 is TGTGCCAGCATCGCCGGCAGGGAAGGGGGCTACACCTTC. The whole variable domain, filled in from reference TRBV2 and TRBJ1-2, reads EPEVTQTPSHQVTQMGQEVILRCVPISNHLYFYWYRQILGQKVEFLVSFYNNEISEKSEIFDDQFSVERPDGSNFTLKIRSTKLEDSAMYFCASIAGREGGYTFGSGTRLTVV.

V is TRBV30 and J is TRBJ2-5; the D gene is possibly TRBD2 (7 bases). The germline V gene encodes CDR1 GTSNPN and CDR2 SVGIG (reference sequence). V lost 4 bases, J lost 5 bases, and 14 bases lay in between. The CDR3 spans 13 residues. In DNA form, the CDR3 reads TGTGCCTGGAACCGGGGGGCCGTCGAGACCCAGTACTTC. Its protein product is CAWNRGAVETQYF. The variable domain in full, with the rest retrieved from reference TRBV30 and TRBJ2-5, is SQTIHQWPATLVQPVGSPLSLECTVEGTSNPNLYWYRQAAGRGLQLLFYSVGIGQISSEVPQNLSASRPQDRQFILSSKKLLLSDSGFYLCAWNRGAVETQYFGPGTRLLVL.

The chain has TRBV10-3 and TRBJ2-7; D perhaps matches TRBD1 (6 bases). CDR3 size: 14 residues. Germline V gene sequence: CDR1 ENHRY, CDR2 SYGVKD. Trimming cost V 0 bases and J 8 bases, with 14 bases left between them. CDR3 in amino acids: CAISESGTGSKQYF. The CDR3 DNA is TGTGCCATCAGTGAGTCGGGAACAGGGAGTAAGCAGTACTTC.

J is TRBJ1-1 and V is TRBV7-9, with no clear D. The V end was cut by 7 bases, the J end by 4 bases, with 16 bases between. Per germline, CDR1 SEHNR and CDR2 FQNEAQ (reference sequence). This CDR3 is 14 amino acids long. CDR3 region: CASTKERLGTEAFF. Here the CDR3 DNA reads TGTGCCAGCACCAAGGAACGGTTGGGCACTGAAGCTTTCTTT.